This T cell receptor beta chain stems from a study of blood T cell repertoires in COVID-19. Original methodology: Amplifying reference gene primers gave estimates of nucleated cell counts. Repertoires were generated with immunoSEQ multiplex PCR, while TCRdb's copy carries only in-frame clones and drops some. V, J and clone size reflect that table, while D and trimming were determined from the DNA. The table includes some 66,000 clones, 85% to 95% detected once. CDR1 is SNHLY, CDR2 FYNNEI, per germline. There are 17 residues in the CDR3. The V end lost 5 bases, the J end lost 0 bases, and 20 bases lay between the germline ends.

This TCR was recovered from an older man with active COVID-19. The V gene is TRBV2, the J gene TRBJ2-7; D is possibly TRBD2 (7 bases). Material for sequencing was peripheral blood. CDR3 sequence: CASSQDYRGARSYEQYV. In DNA form, the CDR3 reads TGTGCCAGCAGTCAAGATTACCGGGGGGCCCGCTCCTACGAGCAGTACGTC.